This T cell receptor beta chain was sequenced in a study of blood T cell repertoires in COVID-19. Background on the study: The United States, Italy and Spain were the sources of the acute and convalescent COVID-19 samples. The cDNA or gDNA used as material had been derived from T cells, B-cell-depleted T cells, or PBMCs.

In germline, CDR1 is MGHDK, CDR2 SYGVNS. This CDR3 comprises 14 residues. Trimming left V 3 bases short and J 1 base short, with 7 bases between. This clone has only a few counts. Seattle patients were enrolled while actively infected and followed longitudinally. Clones were read by immunoSEQ multiplex PCR, and TCRdb kept only the in-frame ones, dropping some. Counted here are approximately 440,000 clones, approximately 90% occurring once; the ten biggest clones make up over 10%. The clonotype comes from a woman in her forties or fifties with COVID-19, enrolled during active disease. Source material: peripheral blood. V usage is TRBV25-1 and J usage is TRBJ2-1; maybe TRBD2 (5 bases). The CDR3 region is CASSDAGSYNEQFF. CDR3 in DNA: TGTGCCAGCAGTGATGCGGGTTCCTACAATGAGCAGTTCTTC.